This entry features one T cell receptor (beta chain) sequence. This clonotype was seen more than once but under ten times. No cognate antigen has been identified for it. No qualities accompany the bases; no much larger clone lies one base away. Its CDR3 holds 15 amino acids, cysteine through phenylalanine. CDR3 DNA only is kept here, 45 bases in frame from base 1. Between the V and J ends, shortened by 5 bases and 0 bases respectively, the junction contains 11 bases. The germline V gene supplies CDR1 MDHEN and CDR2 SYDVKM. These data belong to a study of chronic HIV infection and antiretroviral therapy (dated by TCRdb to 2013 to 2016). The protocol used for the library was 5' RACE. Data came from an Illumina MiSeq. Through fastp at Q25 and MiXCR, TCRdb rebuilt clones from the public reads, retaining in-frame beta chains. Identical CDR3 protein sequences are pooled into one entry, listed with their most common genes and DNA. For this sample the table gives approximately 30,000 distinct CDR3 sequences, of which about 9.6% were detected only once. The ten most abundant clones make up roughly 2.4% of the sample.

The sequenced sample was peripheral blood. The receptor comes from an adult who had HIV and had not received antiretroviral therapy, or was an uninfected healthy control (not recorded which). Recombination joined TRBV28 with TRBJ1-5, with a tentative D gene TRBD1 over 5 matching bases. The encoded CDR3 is CASSPSGPSNQPQHF. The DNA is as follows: TGTGCCAGCAGTCCCTCGGGACCTAGCAATCAGCCCCAGCATTTT.